These T cell receptor beta chains were read from a single sample in a study of hypomethylating agent response in myelodysplastic syndrome. Produced via immunoSEQ multiplex PCR; TCRdb's table is partial and in-frame only. The sample comprises about 4,400 clones, roughly 85% of which are singletons, and more than 15% rests with the top ten. Sequenced here: bone marrow, sampled before or after starting hypomethylating agent treatment for myelodysplastic syndrome (not recorded which). These receptors all come from a human donor with myelodysplastic syndrome. Each CDR3 is given without its conserved first and last residue. Each record gives: CDR3 protein, clone size, V gene. A row's size may be missing; if present it is once, few, many or a size class.

ASSQTRQVNEQF	NA	TRBV4-1
ASSLVQNRAGELF	NA	TRBV5-6
ASTSYRGDEQF	NA	TRBV7-2
ASSPLSVRGEQF	NA	TRBV28
ASSSKGGRVYNEQF	NA	TRBV27
ATSRDPVYTDTQY	NA	TRBV15
AISSGLAGGWEQF	NA	TRBV28
ASRRTSGFYEQY	NA	TRBV27
ASSSTVLAGRKAGELF	few	TRBV28
ATSSPRDRGLYEQY	NA	TRBV15
ASSPSGGDTQY	once	TRBV27
ASSSRTDTQY	NA	TRBV7-6
ASSNTGGPGDTQY	NA	TRBV7-6
ASSLAQGSFNEQF	NA	TRBV7-9
ASSLSGGATGANVLT	NA	TRBV28
ASSLDPYPRGFDEQF	NA	TRBV7-2
ASSLGQGANEKLF	NA	TRBV25-1
AISESGTGGRETQY	NA	TRBV10-3
ATSRDEPSYEQY	NA	TRBV15
ASSLAGTSYEQY	NA	TRBV13
ASSFLYLRGNEQF	NA	TRBV7-9
ASSRGLAGAEQF	NA	TRBV5-5
ASSGLARNTGELF	NA	TRBV2
ASSLGTSGNTIY	NA	TRBV5-1
ASSLGGGASNTEAF	NA	TRBV11-2
ASSPRQGSYNEQF	NA	TRBV7-8
AWSWGTAITGELF	NA	TRBV30
ASSFDSTNEQY	once	TRBV28
ASSLGAEDTEAF	NA	TRBV5-6
ASSMGQGETDTQY	once	TRBV7-2
ASSQAAPDRGSYEQY	NA	TRBV4-1
ASSYGGRVNEQY	NA	TRBV6-5
AISESGSSGYEQY	NA	TRBV10-3
ASSGTSGFSTDTQY	NA	TRBV2
ASSILGLAGGNTDTQY	NA	TRBV28
ASSYNRGREAPLH	NA	TRBV6-5
ASSPLAGAKETQY	NA	TRBV18
ASSFGGRGYEQY	NA	TRBV7-2
ASSYGQERGVEQY	NA	TRBV6-5